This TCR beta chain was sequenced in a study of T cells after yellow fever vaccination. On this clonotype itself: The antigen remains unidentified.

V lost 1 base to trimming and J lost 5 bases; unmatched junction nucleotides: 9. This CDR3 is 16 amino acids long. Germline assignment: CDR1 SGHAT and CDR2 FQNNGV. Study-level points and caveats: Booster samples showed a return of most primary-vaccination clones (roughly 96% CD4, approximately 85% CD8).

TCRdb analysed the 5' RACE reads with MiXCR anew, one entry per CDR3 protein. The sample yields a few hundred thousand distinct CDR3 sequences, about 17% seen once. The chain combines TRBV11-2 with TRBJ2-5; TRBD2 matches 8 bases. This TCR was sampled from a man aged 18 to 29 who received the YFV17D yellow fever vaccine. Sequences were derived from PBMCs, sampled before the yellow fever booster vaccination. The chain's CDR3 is CASSLAAGGFVETQYF. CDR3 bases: TGTGCCAGCAGCTTAGCTGCGGGGGGCTTTGTGGAGACCCAGTACTTC.